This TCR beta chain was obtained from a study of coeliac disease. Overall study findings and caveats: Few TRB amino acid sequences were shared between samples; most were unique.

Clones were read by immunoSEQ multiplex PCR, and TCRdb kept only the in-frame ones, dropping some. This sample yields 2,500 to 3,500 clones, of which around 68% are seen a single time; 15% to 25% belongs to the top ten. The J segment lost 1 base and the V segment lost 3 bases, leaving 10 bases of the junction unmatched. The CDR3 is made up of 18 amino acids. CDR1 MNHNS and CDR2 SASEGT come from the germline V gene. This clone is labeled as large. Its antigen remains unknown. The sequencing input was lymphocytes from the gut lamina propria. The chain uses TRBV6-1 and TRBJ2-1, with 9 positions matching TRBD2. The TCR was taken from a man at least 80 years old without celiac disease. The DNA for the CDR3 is TGTGCCAGCAGTGAGTGGGGTAGCGGGAGTGGATCCTACAATGAGCAGTTCTTC. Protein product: CASSEWGSGSGSYNEQFF.